This T cell receptor beta chain was obtained from a study of tumor-infiltrating lymphocytes in primary liver carcinoma. Study-wide points: It was in tumors, not blood, that the top-250-clone fraction was significantly higher (p = 0.039).

Germline assignment: CDR1 SQVTM and CDR2 ANQGSEA. This CDR3 region has 14 residues. V was trimmed by 4 bases and J by 3 bases, leaving 14 bases between them. Co-extraction of RNA and DNA was performed on roughly 20-33 mg of unsorted bulk tissue. Notes on this clonotype: The target antigen is unknown.

TCR beta cDNA was prepared out of around 460 ng total RNA by means of a constant-region primer. Construction of TCR beta libraries relied on three successive nested multiplex PCR rounds employing slightly modified ARM-PCR. A C-beta reverse primer and TRBV1-TRBV30 forward primers served in each of the first two PCR rounds, at 10 cycles apiece. From the multiplex PCR reads, TCRdb called clonotypes with MiXCR, one entry per CDR3 protein. The repertoire holds approximately 99,000 distinct CDR3 sequences, with around three quarters as singletons. The genes are TRBV29-1 and TRBJ2-3; D is possibly TRBD1 or TRBD2 (5 bases each). The source of this sequence is a woman aged 60-75 years with primary liver carcinoma and hepatitis B virus infection. The sequencing input was liver tumor tissue from sampling region 5. Subset reported: tumor region T5, tumor centre. DNA for the CDR3: TGCAGCGTTGTCGTCGGGACGATGACAGATACGCAGTATTTT. It yields the protein CSVVVGTMTDTQYF.